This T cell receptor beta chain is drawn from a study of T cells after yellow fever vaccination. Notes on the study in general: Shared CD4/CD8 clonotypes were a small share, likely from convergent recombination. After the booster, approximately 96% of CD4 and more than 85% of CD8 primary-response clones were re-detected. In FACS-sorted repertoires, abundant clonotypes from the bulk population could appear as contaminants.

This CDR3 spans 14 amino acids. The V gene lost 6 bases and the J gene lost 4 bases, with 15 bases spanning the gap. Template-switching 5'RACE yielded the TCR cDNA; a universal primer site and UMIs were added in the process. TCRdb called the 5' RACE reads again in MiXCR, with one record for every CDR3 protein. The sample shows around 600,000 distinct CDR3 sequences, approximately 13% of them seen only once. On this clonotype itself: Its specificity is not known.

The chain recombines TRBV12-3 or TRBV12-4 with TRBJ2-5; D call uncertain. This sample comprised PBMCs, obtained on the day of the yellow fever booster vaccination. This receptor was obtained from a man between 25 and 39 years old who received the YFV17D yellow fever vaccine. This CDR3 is CASSSPGDGETQYF. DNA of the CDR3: TGTGCCAGCAGCTCCCCTGGGGATGGAGAGACCCAGTACTTC.